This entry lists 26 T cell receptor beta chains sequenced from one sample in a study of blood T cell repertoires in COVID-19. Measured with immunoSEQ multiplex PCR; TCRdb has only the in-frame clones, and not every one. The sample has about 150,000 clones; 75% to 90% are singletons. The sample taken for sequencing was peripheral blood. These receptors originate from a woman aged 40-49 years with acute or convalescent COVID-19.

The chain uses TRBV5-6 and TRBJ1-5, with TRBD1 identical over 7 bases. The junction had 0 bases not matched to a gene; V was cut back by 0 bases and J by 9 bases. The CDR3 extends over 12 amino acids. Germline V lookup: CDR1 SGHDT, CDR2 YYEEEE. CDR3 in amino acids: CASSLGDRPQHF. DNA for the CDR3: TGTGCCAGCAGCTTGGGGGACAGGCCCCAGCATTTT. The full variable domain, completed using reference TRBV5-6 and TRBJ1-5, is DAGVTQSPTHLIKTRGQQVTLRCSPKSGHDTVSWYQQALGQGPQFIFQYYEEEERQRGNFPDRFSGHQFPNYSSELNVNALLLGDSALYLCASSLGDRPQHFGDGTRLSIL.

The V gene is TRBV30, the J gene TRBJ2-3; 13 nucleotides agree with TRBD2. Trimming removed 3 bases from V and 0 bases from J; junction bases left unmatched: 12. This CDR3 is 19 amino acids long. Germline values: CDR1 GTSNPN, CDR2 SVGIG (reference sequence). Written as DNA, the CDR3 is TGTGCCTGGAGGACCCGGACTAGCGGGAGCTCTTTTAGCACAGATACGCAGTATTTT. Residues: CAWRTRTSGSSFSTDTQYF.

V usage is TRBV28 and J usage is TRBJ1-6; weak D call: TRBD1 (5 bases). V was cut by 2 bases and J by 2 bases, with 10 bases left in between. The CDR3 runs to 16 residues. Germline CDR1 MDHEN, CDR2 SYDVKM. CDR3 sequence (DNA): TGTGCCAGCAGTTTAGGATCAGGGACCTATAATTCACCCCTCCACTTT. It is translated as CASSLGSGTYNSPLHF.

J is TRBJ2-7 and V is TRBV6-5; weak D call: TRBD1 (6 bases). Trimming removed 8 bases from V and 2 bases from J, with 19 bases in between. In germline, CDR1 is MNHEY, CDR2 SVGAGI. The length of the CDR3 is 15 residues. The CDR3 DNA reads TGTGCCAGCCAGATTCTGCCCGGGACAACCTACGAGCAGTACTTC. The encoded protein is CASQILPGTTYEQYF.

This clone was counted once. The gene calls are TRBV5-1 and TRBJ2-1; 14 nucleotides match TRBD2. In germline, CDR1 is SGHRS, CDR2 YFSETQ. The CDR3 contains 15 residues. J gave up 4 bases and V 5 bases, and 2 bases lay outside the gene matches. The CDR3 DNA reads TGCGCCAGCAGGGGGACTAGCGGGAGATACAATGAGCAGTTCTTC. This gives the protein CASRGTSGRYNEQFF.

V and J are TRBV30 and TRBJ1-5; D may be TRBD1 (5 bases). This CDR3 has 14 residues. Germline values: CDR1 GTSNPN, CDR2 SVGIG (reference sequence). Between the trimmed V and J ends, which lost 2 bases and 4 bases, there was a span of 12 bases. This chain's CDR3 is CAWSPTVTNQPQHF. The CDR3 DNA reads TGTGCCTGGAGTCCGACAGTAACTAATCAGCCCCAGCATTTT.

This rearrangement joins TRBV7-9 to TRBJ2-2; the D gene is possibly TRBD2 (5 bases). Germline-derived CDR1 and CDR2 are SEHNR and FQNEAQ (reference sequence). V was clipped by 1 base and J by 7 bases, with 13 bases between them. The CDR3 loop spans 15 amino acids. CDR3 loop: CASSLDLAGFGELFF. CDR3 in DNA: TGTGCCAGCAGCTTAGACCTAGCTGGGTTCGGGGAGCTGTTTTTT.

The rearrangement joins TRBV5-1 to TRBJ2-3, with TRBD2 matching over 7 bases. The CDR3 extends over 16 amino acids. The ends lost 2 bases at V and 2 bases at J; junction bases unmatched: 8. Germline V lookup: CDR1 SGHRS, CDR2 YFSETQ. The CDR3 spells CASSFYSGTNTDTQYF. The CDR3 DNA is TGCGCCAGCAGCTTCTACTCCGGGACTAACACAGATACGCAGTATTTT. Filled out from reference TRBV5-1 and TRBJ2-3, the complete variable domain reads KAGVTQTPRYLIKTRGQQVTLSCSPISGHRSVSWYQQTPGQGLQFLFEYFSETQRNKGNFPGRFSGRQFSNSRSEMNVSTLELGDSALYLCASSFYSGTNTDTQYFGPGTRLTVL.

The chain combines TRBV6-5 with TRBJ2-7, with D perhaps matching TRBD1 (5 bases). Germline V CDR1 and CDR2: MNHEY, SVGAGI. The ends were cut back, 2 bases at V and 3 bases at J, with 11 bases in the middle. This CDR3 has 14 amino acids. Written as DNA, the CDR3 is TGTGCCAGCAGTTACGGCAGGGCCCACTACGAGCAGTACTTC. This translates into CASSYGRAHYEQYF.

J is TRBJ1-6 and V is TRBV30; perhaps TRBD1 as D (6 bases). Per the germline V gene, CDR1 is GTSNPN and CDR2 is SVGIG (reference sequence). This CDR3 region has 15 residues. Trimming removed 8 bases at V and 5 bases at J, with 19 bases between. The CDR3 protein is CAGDGWGLDNSPLHF. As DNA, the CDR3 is TGTGCCGGGGACGGGTGGGGGCTGGATAATTCACCCCTCCACTTT.

As DNA, the CDR3 is TGTGCCAGCAGTCAGAGGGGGGGGCACACTGAAGCTTTCTTT. As protein: CASSQRGGHTEAFF. The chain carries TRBV3-1 (or the pseudogene TRBV3-2) and TRBJ1-1; possible D gene TRBD1, 6 bases. V was pared by 6 bases and J by 3 bases, with 14 bases between. CDR3 length: 14 residues. Germline assignment: CDR1 LGHDT and CDR2 YNNKEL (reference sequence).

CDR3 DNA sequence: TGTGCCTGGGTGACCGGGACAGGGAAAGCGTTCTCTGGAAACACCATATATTTT. Translated, it gives CAWVTGTGKAFSGNTIYF. The chain uses TRBV30 and TRBJ1-3; 9 bases map to TRBD1. Germline V gene data show CDR1 as GTSNPN and CDR2 as SVGIG (reference sequence). The V segment lost 5 bases and the J segment 0 bases; nucleotides outside the gene matches: 14. The CDR3 contains 18 residues.

The CDR3 coding sequence is TGTGCCAGCAGCTTGGCAGGGTACGAGGTAAATTCACCCCTCCACTTT. Its protein product is CASSLAGYEVNSPLHF. This chain uses TRBV5-6 with TRBJ1-6; maybe TRBD1 (5 bases). Trimming took 0 bases from V and 7 from J, leaving 14 bases between them. Germline lookup yields CDR1 SGHDT and CDR2 YYEEEE. The CDR3 is made up of 16 amino acids.

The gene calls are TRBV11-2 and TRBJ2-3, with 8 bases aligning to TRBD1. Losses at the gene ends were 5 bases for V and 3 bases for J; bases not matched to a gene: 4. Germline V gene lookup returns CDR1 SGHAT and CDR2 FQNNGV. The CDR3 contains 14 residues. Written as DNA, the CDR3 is TGTGCCAGCAGCCCCGACAGGGGAACAGATACGCAGTATTTT. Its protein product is CASSPDRGTDTQYF.

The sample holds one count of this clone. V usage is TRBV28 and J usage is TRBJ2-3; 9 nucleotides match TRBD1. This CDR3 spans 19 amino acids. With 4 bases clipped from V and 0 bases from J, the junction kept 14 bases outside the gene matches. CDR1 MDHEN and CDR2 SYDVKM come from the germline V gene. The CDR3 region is CASSWTGTGFFGSTDTQYF. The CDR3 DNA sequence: TGTGCCAGCAGTTGGACCGGGACAGGGTTCTTCGGTAGCACAGATACGCAGTATTTT.

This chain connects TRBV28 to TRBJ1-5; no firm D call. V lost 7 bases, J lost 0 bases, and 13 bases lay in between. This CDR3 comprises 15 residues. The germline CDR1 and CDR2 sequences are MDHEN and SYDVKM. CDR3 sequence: CASTLRRDSNQPQHF. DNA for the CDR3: TGTGCCAGCACCTTAAGGCGGGATAGCAATCAGCCCCAGCATTTT.

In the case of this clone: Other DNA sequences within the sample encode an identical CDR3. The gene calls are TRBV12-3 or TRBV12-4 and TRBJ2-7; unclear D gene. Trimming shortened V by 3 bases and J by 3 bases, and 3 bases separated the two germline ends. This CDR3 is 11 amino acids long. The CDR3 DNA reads TGTGCCAGCAGTTTCGGCTACGAGCAGTACTTC. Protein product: CASSFGYEQYF.

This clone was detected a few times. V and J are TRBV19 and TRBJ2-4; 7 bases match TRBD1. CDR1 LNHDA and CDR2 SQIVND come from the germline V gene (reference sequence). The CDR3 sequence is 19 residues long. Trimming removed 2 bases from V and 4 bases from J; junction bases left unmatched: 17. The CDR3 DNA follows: TGTGCCAGTAGTATAAGTGGGGATTATGACAGGGTACAAAAAAACATTCAGTACTTC. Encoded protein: CASSISGDYDRVQKNIQYF.

The CDR3 protein is CASRSGGRTGELFF. The DNA of the CDR3 is TGTGCCAGCAGGAGCGGGGGGAGAACCGGGGAGCTGTTTTTT. This rearrangement joins TRBV6-5 to TRBJ2-2; TRBD2 aligns across 9 bases. In germline, CDR1 is MNHEY, CDR2 SVGAGI. The CDR3 loop spans 14 amino acids. V shed 6 bases and J 5 bases; nucleotides not matched to a gene: 4.

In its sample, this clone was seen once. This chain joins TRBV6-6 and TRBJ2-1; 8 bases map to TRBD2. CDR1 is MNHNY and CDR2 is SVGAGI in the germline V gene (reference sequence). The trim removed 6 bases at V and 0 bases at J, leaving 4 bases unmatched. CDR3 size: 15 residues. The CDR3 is CASRESGSSYNEQFF. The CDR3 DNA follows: TGTGCCAGCAGAGAAAGCGGGAGCTCCTACAATGAGCAGTTCTTC.

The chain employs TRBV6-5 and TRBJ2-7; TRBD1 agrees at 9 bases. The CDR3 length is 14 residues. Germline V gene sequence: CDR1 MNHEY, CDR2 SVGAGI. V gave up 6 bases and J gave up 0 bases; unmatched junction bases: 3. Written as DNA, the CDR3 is TGTGCCAGCAGGGGGACAGGGAGCTCCTACGAGCAGTACTTC. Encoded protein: CASRGTGSSYEQYF.

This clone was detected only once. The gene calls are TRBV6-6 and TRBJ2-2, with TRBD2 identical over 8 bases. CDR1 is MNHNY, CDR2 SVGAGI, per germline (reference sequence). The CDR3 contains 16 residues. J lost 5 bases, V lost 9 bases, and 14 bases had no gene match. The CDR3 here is CASQSGGAGGTGELFF. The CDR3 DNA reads TGTGCCAGTCAATCCGGCGGGGCGGGAGGAACCGGGGAGCTGTTTTTT.

The CDR3: CAWTVAGAVADTQYF. CDR3 DNA sequence: TGTGCCTGGACCGTAGCGGGAGCGGTAGCAGATACGCAGTATTTT. The chain is built from TRBV30 and TRBJ2-3; TRBD2 aligns across 9 bases. This CDR3 region has 15 residues. CDR1 is GTSNPN and CDR2 is SVGIG in the germline V gene (reference sequence). V lost 4 bases, J lost 4 bases, and 9 bases stayed unmatched. Full variable domain (outside the CDR3, taken from reference TRBV30 and TRBJ2-3): SQTIHQWPATLVQPVGSPLSLECTVEGTSNPNLYWYRQAAGRGLQLLFYSVGIGQISSEVPQNLSASRPQDRQFILSSKKLLLSDSGFYLCAWTVAGAVADTQYFGPGTRLTVL.

The CDR3 protein is CASSYSGTGREKLFF. The CDR3 DNA sequence: TGCGCCAGCAGCTACTCCGGGACAGGGCGCGAAAAACTGTTTTTT. The chain carries TRBV4-1 and TRBJ1-4, with 9 bases matching TRBD1. CDR3 length equals 15 residues. V dropped 5 bases and J dropped 8; count of bases not matched to a gene: 9. CDR1 is MGHRA and CDR2 is YSYEKL in the germline V gene.

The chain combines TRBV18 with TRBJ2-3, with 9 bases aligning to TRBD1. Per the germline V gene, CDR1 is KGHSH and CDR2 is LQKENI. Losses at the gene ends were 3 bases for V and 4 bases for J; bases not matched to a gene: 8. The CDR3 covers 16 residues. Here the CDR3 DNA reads TGTGCCAGCTCACCTCGGGGACAGGGAAGTCCAGATACGCAGTATTTT. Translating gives CASSPRGQGSPDTQYF.

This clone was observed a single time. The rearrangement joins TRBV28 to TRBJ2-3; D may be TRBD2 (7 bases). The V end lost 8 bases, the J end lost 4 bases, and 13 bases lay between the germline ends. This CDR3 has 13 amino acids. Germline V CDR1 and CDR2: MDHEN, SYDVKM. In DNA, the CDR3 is TGTGCCAGCGGGGGGGCGAGAGCAGATACGCAGTATTTT. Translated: CASGGARADTQYF.